This note documents a single T cell receptor (beta chain) sequence. These data are taken from a study of blood T cell repertoires in COVID-19. About the research overall: Acute and convalescent COVID-19 specimens originated in the United States, Italy and Spain. The analysed material was cDNA or gDNA that came from T cells, B-cell-depleted T cells, or PBMCs.

The authors' processing: Reference gene primer amplification yielded estimated nucleated cell counts. Produced via immunoSEQ multiplex PCR; TCRdb's table is partial and in-frame only. The V and J calls and clone size were taken over from that table, and D and trimming were inferred from the DNA. This sample has approximately 100,000 clones, with over 80% found just once. The germline V gene has CDR1 MNHEY and CDR2 SMNVEV (reference sequence). The CDR3 sequence is 15 residues long. V was clipped by 6 bases and J by 6 bases; unmatched bases: 8. The J gene is TRBJ1-5, the V gene TRBV27; 10 nucleotides align to TRBD1. The sequence derives from a man between 45 and 60 years old with active COVID-19. Sequencing was done on a sample of peripheral blood. The CDR3 DNA follows: TGTGCCAGCAGGGAGACCGGGACAGGGGTTCAGCCCCAGCATTTT. It translates to CASRETGTGVQPQHF.